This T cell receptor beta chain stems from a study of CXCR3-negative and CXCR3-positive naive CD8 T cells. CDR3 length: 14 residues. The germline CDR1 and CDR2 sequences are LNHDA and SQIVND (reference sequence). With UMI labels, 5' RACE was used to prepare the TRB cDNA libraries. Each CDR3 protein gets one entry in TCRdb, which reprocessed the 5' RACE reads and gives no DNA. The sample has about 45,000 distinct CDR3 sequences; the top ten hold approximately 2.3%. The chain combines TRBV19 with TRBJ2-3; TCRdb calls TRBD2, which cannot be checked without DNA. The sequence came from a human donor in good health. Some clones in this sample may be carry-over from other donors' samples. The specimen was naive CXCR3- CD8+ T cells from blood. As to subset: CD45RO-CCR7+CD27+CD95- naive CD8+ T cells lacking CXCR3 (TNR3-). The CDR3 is CASTKRDNTDTQYF.